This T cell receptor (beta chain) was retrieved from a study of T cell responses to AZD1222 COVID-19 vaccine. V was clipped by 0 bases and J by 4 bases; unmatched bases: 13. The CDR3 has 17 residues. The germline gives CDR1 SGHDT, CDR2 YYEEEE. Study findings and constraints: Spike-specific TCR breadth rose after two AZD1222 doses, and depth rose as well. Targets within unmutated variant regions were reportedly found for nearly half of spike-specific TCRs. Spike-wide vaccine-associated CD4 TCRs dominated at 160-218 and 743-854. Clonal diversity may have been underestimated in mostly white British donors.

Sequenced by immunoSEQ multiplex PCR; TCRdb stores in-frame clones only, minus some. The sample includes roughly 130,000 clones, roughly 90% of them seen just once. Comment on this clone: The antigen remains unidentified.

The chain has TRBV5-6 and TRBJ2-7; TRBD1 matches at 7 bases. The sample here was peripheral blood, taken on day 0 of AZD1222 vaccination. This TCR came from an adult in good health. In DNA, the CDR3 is TGTGCCAGCAGCTTGGGTCTCGGGACAGACCCAAGGTACGAGCAGTACTTC. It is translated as CASSLGLGTDPRYEQYF.